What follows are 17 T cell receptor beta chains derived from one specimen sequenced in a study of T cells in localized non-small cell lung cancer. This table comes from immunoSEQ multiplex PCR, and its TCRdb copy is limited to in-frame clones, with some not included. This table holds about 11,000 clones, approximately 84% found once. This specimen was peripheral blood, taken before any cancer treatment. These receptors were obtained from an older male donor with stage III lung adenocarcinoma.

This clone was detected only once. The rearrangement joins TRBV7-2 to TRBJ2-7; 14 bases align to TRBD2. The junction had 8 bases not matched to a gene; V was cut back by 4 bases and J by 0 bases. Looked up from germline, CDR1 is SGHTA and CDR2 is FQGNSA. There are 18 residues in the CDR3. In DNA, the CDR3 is TGTGCCAGCAGCTCCGGACTAGCGGGAGGCCCCCGCTCCTACGAGCAGTACTTC. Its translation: CASSSGLAGGPRSYEQYF.

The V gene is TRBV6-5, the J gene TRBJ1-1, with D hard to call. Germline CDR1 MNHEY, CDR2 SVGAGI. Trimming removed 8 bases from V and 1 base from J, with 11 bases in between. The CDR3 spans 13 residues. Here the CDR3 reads CASQSPSNTEAFF. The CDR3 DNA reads TGTGCCAGCCAGTCCCCTTCGAACACTGAAGCTTTCTTT.

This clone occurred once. The chain's CDR3 is CASSQLLWGNYGYTF. CDR3 in DNA: TGTGCCAGCAGCCAACTCCTCTGGGGAAACTATGGCTACACCTTC. V is TRBV7-2 and J is TRBJ1-2; D gene unclear. Trimming stripped 5 bases from V and 2 bases from J, with 15 bases between. The CDR3 runs to 15 residues. Germline CDR1 SGHTA, CDR2 FQGNSA. The variable domain in full, completed from reference TRBV7-2 and TRBJ1-2, reads GAGVSQSPSNKVTEKGKDVELRCDPISGHTALYWYRQSLGQGLEFLIYFQGNSAPDKSGLPSDRFSAERTGGSVSTLTIQRTQQEDSAVYLCASSQLLWGNYGYTFGSGTRLTVV.

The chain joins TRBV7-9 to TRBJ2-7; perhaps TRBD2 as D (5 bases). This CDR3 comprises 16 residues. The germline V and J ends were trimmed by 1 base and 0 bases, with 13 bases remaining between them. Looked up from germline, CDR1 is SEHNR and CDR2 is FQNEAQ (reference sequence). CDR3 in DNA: TGTGCCAGCAGCTTAGGAGCGGCAGGAAGCTCCTACGAGCAGTACTTC. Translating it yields CASSLGAAGSSYEQYF.

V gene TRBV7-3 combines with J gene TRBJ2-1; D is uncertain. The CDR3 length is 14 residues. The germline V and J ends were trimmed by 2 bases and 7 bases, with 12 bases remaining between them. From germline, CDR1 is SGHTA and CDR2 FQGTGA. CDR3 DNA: TGTGCCAGCAGCTTAGATTTGGCCGGGAATGAGCAGTTCTTC. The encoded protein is CASSLDLAGNEQFF.

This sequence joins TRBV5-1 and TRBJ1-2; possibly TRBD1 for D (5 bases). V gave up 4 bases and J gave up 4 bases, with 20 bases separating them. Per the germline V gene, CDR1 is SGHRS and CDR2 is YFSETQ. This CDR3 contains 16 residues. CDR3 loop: CASSRAIPTDGYGYTF. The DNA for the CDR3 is TGCGCCAGCAGCAGGGCGATCCCGACAGATGGCTATGGCTACACCTTC. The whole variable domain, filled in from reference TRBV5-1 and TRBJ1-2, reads KAGVTQTPRYLIKTRGQQVTLSCSPISGHRSVSWYQQTPGQGLQFLFEYFSETQRNKGNFPGRFSGRQFSNSRSEMNVSTLELGDSALYLCASSRAIPTDGYGYTFGSGTRLTVV.

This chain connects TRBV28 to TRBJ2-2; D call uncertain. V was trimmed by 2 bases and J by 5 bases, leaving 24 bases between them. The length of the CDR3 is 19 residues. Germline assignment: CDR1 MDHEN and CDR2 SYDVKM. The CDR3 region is CASSLMAYFPEIFTGELFF. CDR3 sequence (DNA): TGTGCCAGCAGTTTAATGGCTTATTTCCCCGAAATTTTTACCGGGGAGCTGTTTTTT.

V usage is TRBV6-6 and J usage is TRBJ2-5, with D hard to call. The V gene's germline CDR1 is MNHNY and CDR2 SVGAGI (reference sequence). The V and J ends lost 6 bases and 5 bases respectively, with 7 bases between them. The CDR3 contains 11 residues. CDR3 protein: CASSPGETQYF. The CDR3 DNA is TGTGCCAGCAGCCCCGGGGAGACCCAGTACTTC.

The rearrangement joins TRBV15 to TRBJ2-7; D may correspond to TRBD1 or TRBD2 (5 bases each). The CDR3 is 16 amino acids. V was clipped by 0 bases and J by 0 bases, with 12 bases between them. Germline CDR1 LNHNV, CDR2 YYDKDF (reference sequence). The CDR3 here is CATSRDPGPSSYEQYF. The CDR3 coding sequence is TGTGCCACCAGCAGAGATCCGGGGCCTAGCTCCTACGAGCAGTACTTC.

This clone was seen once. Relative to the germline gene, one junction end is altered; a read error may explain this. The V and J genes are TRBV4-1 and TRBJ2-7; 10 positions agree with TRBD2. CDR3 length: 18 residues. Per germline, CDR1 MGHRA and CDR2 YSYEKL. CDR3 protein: CARSPWRGERGGSYEQYF. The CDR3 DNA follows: TGCGCCCGCAGCCCGTGGAGGGGGGAGCGGGGGGGCTCCTACGAGCAGTACTTC.

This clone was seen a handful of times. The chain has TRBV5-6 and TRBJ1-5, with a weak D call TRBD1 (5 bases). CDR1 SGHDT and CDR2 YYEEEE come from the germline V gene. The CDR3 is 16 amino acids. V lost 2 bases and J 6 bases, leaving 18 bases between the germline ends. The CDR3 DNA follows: TGTGCCAGCAGCTTTCTCGGGGCAGGGATCGTTCAGCCCCAGCATTTT. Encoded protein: CASSFLGAGIVQPQHF.

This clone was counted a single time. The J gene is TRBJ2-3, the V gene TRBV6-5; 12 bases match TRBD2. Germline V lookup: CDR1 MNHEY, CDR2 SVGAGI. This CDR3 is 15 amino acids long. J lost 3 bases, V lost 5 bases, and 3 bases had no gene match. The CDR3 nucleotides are TGTGCCAGCAGTAGACTAGCGGGAGTTACAGATACGCAGTATTTT. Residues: CASSRLAGVTDTQYF.

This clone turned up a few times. The CDR3 sequence is CASSLAPGQPQHF. CDR3 DNA sequence: TGTGCCAGCAGCTTGGCCCCGGGACAGCCCCAGCATTTT. This chain joins TRBV5-6 and TRBJ1-5, with D hard to call. This CDR3 is 13 amino acids long. Deletions cut 0 bases from V and 7 bases from J, with 8 bases between. Per the germline V gene, CDR1 is SGHDT and CDR2 is YYEEEE.

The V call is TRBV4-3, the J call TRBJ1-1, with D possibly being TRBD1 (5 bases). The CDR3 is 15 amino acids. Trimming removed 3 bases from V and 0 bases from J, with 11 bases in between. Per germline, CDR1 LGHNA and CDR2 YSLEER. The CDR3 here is CASSHGSGMNTEAFF. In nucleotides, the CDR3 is TGCGCCAGCAGCCATGGTTCAGGGATGAACACTGAAGCTTTCTTT.

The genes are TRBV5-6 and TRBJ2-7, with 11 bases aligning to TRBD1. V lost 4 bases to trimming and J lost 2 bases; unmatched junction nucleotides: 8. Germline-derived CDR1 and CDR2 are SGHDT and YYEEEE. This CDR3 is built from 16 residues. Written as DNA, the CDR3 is TGTGCCAGCAGCCAAAAGGGGACAGGGGGTGCCTACGAGCAGTACTTC. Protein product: CASSQKGTGGAYEQYF.

The CDR3 coding sequence is TGTGCCAGCAGCGTAGGCGGGAGTCGAGAGACCCAGTACTTC. Residues: CASSVGGSRETQYF. This chain connects TRBV9 to TRBJ2-5, with 7 bases lining up with TRBD2. The CDR3 length is 14 residues. CDR1 is SGDLS and CDR2 is YYNGEE in the germline V gene. The trim removed 0 bases at V and 4 bases at J, leaving 3 bases unmatched.

The CDR3 nucleotides read TGTGCCAGCACAAGACAGGGGGCTCTATTTCGTGAAAAACTGTTTTTT. This sequence encodes CASTRQGALFREKLFF. The chain couples TRBV7-2 to TRBJ1-4; 10 nucleotides align to TRBD1. In germline, CDR1 is SGHTA, CDR2 FQGNSA. CDR3 length: 16 amino acids. V dropped 7 bases and J dropped 7; count of bases not matched to a gene: 12.